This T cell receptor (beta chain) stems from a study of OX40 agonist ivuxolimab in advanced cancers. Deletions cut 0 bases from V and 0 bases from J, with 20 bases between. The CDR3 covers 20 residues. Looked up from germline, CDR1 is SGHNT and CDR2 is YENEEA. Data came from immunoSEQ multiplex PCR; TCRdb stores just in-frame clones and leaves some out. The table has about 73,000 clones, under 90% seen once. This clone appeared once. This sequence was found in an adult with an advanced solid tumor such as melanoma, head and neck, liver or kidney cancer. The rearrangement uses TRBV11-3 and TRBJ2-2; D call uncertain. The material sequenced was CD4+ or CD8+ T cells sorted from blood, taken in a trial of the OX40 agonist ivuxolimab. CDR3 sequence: CASSLDIATPGIANTGELFF. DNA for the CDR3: TGTGCCAGCAGCTTAGATATCGCCACCCCCGGTATTGCGAACACCGGGGAGCTGTTTTTT. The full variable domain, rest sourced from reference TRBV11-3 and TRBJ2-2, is EAGVVQSPRYKIIEKKQPVAFWCNPISGHNTLYWYLQNLGQGPELLIRYENEEAVDDSQLPKDRFSAERLKGVDSTLKIQPAELGDSAVYLCASSLDIATPGIANTGELFFGEGSRLTVL.